This TCR beta chain originates from a study of T cell repertoires in cytomegalovirus infection. As for the study in general: From public TCR beta signatures came an indication of both CMV infection and matching HLA type.

General study findings and limits: The study found HLA-C-restricted CMV-specific TCR beta clonotypes dominating the ex vivo response.

On this clonotype itself: Its antigen remains unknown.

TCRdb reanalysed the reads using MiXCR and keeps one entry per CDR3 protein. The sample records over 250,000 distinct CDR3 sequences, 20% to 25% being singletons. The TCR comes from a human donor in good health (CMV status not recorded). Some clones in this sample may be carry-over from other donors' samples. Sequencing was performed on cultured PBMCs, taken from culture after CMV antigen stimulation.

The CDR3 here is CASSYPLRHTEAFF. CDR3 coding DNA: TGTGCCAGCAGTTACCCTTTGAGGCACACTGAAGCTTTCTTT. This rearrangement joins TRBV6-6 to TRBJ1-1; D remains unclear. The germline V gene has CDR1 MNHNY and CDR2 SVGAGI (reference sequence). The V and J ends lost 2 bases and 3 bases respectively, with 10 bases between them. This CDR3 contains 14 residues.